This T cell receptor beta chain was identified in a study of blood T cell repertoires in COVID-19. V lost 4 bases to trimming and J lost 7 bases, with 10 bases between them. Germline CDR1 is SNHLY and CDR2 is FYNNEI. The CDR3 sequence is 12 residues long. In the authors' workflow: How many nucleated cells were present was estimated from reference gene primer amplification. Assay: immunoSEQ multiplex PCR; the TCRdb copy retains only in-frame clones and omits some. D and trimming were read from the DNA, whereas the V and J calls and clone size are those reported in that table. Found here are some 200,000 clones, more than 65% of them singletons; the top ten hold 2% to 2.5%.

The source is a woman between 55 and 75 years old with acute or convalescent COVID-19. V gene TRBV2 combines with J gene TRBJ2-5; D call uncertain. Sequenced material: peripheral blood. This CDR3 is CASSGLYGTQYF. DNA for the CDR3: TGTGCCAGCAGTGGCCTGTACGGGACCCAGTACTTC.